A single sample is the source of the 25 T cell receptor beta chains below, sequenced in a study of T cells in Graves' hyperthyroidism and ophthalmopathy. Amplification of TCR beta CDR3 regions was performed using RNA transcripts as template. Carried out on the TCR CDR3, a first-round RT-PCR used the HTBI primer set. Via MiXCR, TCRdb re-called the multiplex PCR reads, giving one row per CDR3 protein. This sample has around 600,000 distinct CDR3 sequences, with 14% found just once. Sequenced input: blood. The receptors were sampled from a woman aged 18 to 35 with Graves' ophthalmopathy.

This chain links TRBV7-9 with TRBJ1-3; no clear D gene. V shed 2 bases and J shed 0 bases, with 5 bases lying between them. Per germline, CDR1 SEHNR and CDR2 FQNEAQ (reference sequence). The CDR3 runs 14 residues. The CDR3 spells CASSLSLSGNTIYF. The CDR3 DNA is TGTGCCAGCAGCTTAAGTCTCTCTGGAAACACCATATATTTT.

At least ten counts were recorded for this clonotype. The chain has TRBV28 and TRBJ2-1; TRBD2 matches 11 bases. Germline CDR1 reads MDHEN; CDR2 reads SYDVKM. The junction had 11 bases not matched to a gene; V was cut back by 6 bases and J by 7 bases. There are 16 residues in the CDR3. CDR3 sequence: CASSLPTGLAANEQFF. The DNA for the CDR3 is TGTGCCAGCAGCCTGCCCACGGGACTAGCGGCGAATGAGCAGTTCTTC.

The table lists this clonotype with many counts. The V call is TRBV12-3 or TRBV12-4, the J call TRBJ2-7; 7 nucleotides match TRBD1. Unmatched junction bases numbered 2, after V lost 3 bases and J lost 0 bases. The CDR3 spans 14 residues. CDR3 DNA sequence: TGTGCCAGCAGTTTTCGGGACAGCTCCTACGAGCAGTACTTC. This translates into CASSFRDSSYEQYF.

The table lists this clonotype with many counts. The chain employs TRBV24-1 and TRBJ2-3; D is tentatively TRBD1 or TRBD2 (6 bases each). The CDR3 has 19 residues. V was clipped by 3 bases and J by 2 bases, with 23 bases between them. CDR1 KGHDR and CDR2 SFDVKD come from the germline V gene. As DNA, the CDR3 is TGTGCCACCAGTGATCCTTCCCGAGCAAGGGGGGCCTACACAGATACGCAGTATTTT. Its protein is CATSDPSRARGAYTDTQYF.

This clonotype was seen a handful of times. The junction shows a germline mismatch at one end, possibly a read error. The V call is TRBV2, the J call TRBJ1-1; the match to TRBD1 covers 8 bases. Germline V gene sequence: CDR1 SNHLY, CDR2 FYNNEI. The CDR3 has 14 residues. CDR3 bases: TGTGCCGGCAGCAGACAGGGGTGCGGCACTGAAGCTTTCTTT. Translating it yields CAGSRQGCGTEAFF.

This chain joins TRBV5-8 and TRBJ1-4; D gene unclear. Trimming stripped 4 bases from V and 7 bases from J, with 11 bases between. The CDR3 contains 13 residues. Germline V gene sequence: CDR1 SGHTS, CDR2 YDEGEE. The CDR3 region is CASSRERGEKLFF. The CDR3 region has the DNA TGTGCCAGCAGCCGGGAGAGAGGTGAAAAACTGTTTTTT.

In its sample, this clonotype was seen a few times. V is TRBV19 and J is TRBJ1-1; 7 bases agree with TRBD1. Per the germline V gene, CDR1 is LNHDA and CDR2 is SQIVND (reference sequence). This CDR3 is built from 14 residues. The ends lost 4 bases at V and 1 base at J; junction bases unmatched: 3. The CDR3 region has the DNA TGTGCCAGTAGTAACAGGGGTCCGAACACTGAAGCTTTCTTT. This sequence encodes CASSNRGPNTEAFF.

The table lists this clonotype with many counts. This chain joins TRBV9 and TRBJ2-2, with 8 bases identical to TRBD1. This CDR3 spans 13 amino acids. The V gene end was trimmed by 3 bases and the J gene end by 5 bases; junction bases not matched to a gene: 0. Germline V gene lookup returns CDR1 SGDLS and CDR2 YYNGEE. CDR3 coding DNA: TGTGCCAGCAGCGGACAGGGGACCGGGGAGCTGTTTTTT. It encodes CASSGQGTGELFF.

The table lists this clonotype with many counts. The chain couples TRBV27 to TRBJ2-7, with TRBD2 matching over 10 bases. The junction had 11 bases not matched to a gene; V was cut back by 6 bases and J by 3 bases. The CDR3 covers 16 residues. Germline V gene lookup returns CDR1 MNHEY and CDR2 SMNVEV (reference sequence). CDR3 region: CASSRVGTSEIYEQYF. The CDR3 nucleotides read TGTGCCAGCAGCCGAGTCGGGACTAGCGAGATCTACGAGCAGTACTTC.

This clonotype was seen repeatedly, ten times or more. The DNA for the CDR3 is TGTGCCAGCAGTGAAAAGGTTCGGGCAGACCAACAAGAGACCCAGTACTTC. Translating it yields CASSEKVRADQQETQYF. The genes are TRBV2 and TRBJ2-5; D is uncertain. The germline CDR1 and CDR2 sequences are SNHLY and FYNNEI. The CDR3 runs 17 residues. V lost 2 bases, J lost 2 bases, and 18 bases lay in between.

This clonotype was picked up many times. This chain joins TRBV3-1 and TRBJ1-1; D is uncertain. Germline loops: CDR1 LGHDT, CDR2 YNNKEL (reference sequence). The CDR3 length is 13 residues. The germline V and J ends were trimmed by 1 base and 5 bases, with 8 bases remaining between them. This CDR3 reads CASSQGSLTEAFF. The CDR3, as DNA: TGTGCCAGCAGCCAAGGATCTCTAACTGAAGCTTTCTTT. The full variable domain, with the rest looked up from reference TRBV3-1 and TRBJ1-1, is DTAVSQTPKYLVTQMGNDKSIKCEQNLGHDTMYWYKQDSKKFLKIMFSYNNKELIINETVPNRFSPKSPDKAHLNLHINSLELGDSAVYFCASSQGSLTEAFFGQGTRLTVV.

This clonotype occurred many times. The chain recombines TRBV3-1 with TRBJ2-5; either TRBD1 or TRBD2 may supply D (6 bases each). CDR3 size: 16 residues. Germline CDR1 and CDR2: LGHDT and YNNKEL (reference sequence). V lost 4 bases and J 1 base, leaving 16 bases between the germline ends. Here the CDR3 reads CASSRDRRGFQETQYF. CDR3 nucleotide sequence: TGTGCCAGCAGCCGAGACAGGCGGGGCTTCCAAGAGACCCAGTACTTC.

This clonotype was picked up many times. The genes are TRBV4-2 and TRBJ1-3; D not certain. Germline-derived CDR1 and CDR2 are LGHNA and YNFKEQ. The CDR3 has 17 residues. Trimming cost V 0 bases and J 0 bases, with 12 bases left between them. This CDR3 is CASSQDSEALSGNTIYF. As DNA, the CDR3 is TGTGCCAGCAGCCAAGATTCGGAGGCCCTCTCTGGAAACACCATATATTTT.

This clonotype was seen ten or more times. The chain uses TRBV27 and TRBJ2-1; perhaps TRBD2 as D (5 bases). Trimming cost V 5 bases and J 8 bases, with 16 bases left between them. CDR3 length equals 14 residues. Looked up from germline, CDR1 is MNHEY and CDR2 is SMNVEV (reference sequence). CDR3 protein: CASSIGLGEYEQFF. The DNA of the CDR3 is TGTGCCAGCAGTATTGGGCTCGGGGAATATGAGCAGTTCTTC.

This clonotype came up many times. The chain couples TRBV11-2 to TRBJ1-2; 7 nucleotides match TRBD1. Germline values: CDR1 SGHAT, CDR2 FQNNGV. V trimming: 1 base; J trimming: 6 bases; junction bases outside the gene matches: 5. The CDR3 totals 14 residues. CDR3 bases: TGTGCCAGCAGCTTAGTCACAGGGGAACATGGCTACACCTTC. Translated, it gives CASSLVTGEHGYTF.

This sequence joins TRBV6-5 and TRBJ2-5; no clear D gene. Germline assignment: CDR1 MNHEY and CDR2 SVGAGI. This CDR3 has 17 residues. The V end lost 0 bases, the J end lost 4 bases, and 18 bases lay between the germline ends. The DNA for the CDR3 is TGTGCCAGCAGTTACTCCCCGGGTAGAGGCCCAAGAGAGACCCAGTACTTC. Translating gives CASSYSPGRGPRETQYF.

This clonotype was picked up many times. The genes are TRBV7-3 and TRBJ2-7; D remains ambiguous. The CDR3 covers 15 residues. V shed 5 bases and J shed 3 bases, with 17 bases lying between them. Germline V CDR1 and CDR2: SGHTA, FQGTGA. The CDR3 sequence is CASSPTGGDHYEQYF. The CDR3 nucleotides read TGTGCCAGCAGCCCCACGGGTGGAGACCACTACGAGCAGTACTTC.

This clonotype was recorded many times. The genes are TRBV29-1 and TRBJ2-1; 8 bases are a match to TRBD2. The V and J ends lost 3 bases and 0 bases, in that order; junction bases with no gene match: 1. Germline assignment: CDR1 SQVTM and CDR2 ANQGSEA. The CDR3 runs 14 residues. CDR3: CSVDGTSSYNEQFF. CDR3 coding DNA: TGCAGCGTTGATGGGACTAGCTCCTACAATGAGCAGTTCTTC.

In its sample, this clonotype was seen once. The chain is built from TRBV2 and TRBJ1-5; TRBD1 matches at 7 bases. This CDR3 is 15 amino acids long. After removal of 6 bases from V and 3 bases from J, the junction contained 8 bases not matched to a gene. Germline CDR1 reads SNHLY; CDR2 reads FYNNEI. The CDR3 DNA reads TGTGCCAGCAGCAAGGACAGGTTCCCCAATCAGCCCCAGCATTTT. Translation gives CASSKDRFPNQPQHF.

This clonotype showed up just a few times. The junction and the germline gene differ at one end; a read error may be behind it. The chain is built from TRBV12-3 or TRBV12-4 and TRBJ2-5; D is uncertain. The CDR3 is 13 amino acids. The CDR3 sequence is CASSQTDQETLYF. CDR3 in DNA: TGTGCCAGCAGTCAAACTGATCAAGAGACCCTGTACTTC.

For this clonotype: Being one base from a much bigger clone, this may be a read error. The CDR3 DNA reads as TGTGCCAGCAGTTTAGAGCTGAGCTATGGCTACACCTTC. Its protein product is CASSLELSYGYTF. This sequence joins TRBV28 and TRBJ1-2, with D unclear. Germline-derived CDR1 and CDR2 are MDHEN and SYDVKM. V lost 2 bases, J lost 4 bases, and 8 bases lay in between. The length of the CDR3 is 13 residues.

This clonotype has ten or more counts. The gene calls are TRBV11-2 and TRBJ1-1, with a weak D call TRBD1 (6 bases). V gave up 5 bases and J gave up 0 bases, with 13 bases separating them. This CDR3 spans 15 amino acids. CDR1 is SGHAT and CDR2 is FQNNGV in the germline V gene. CDR3 residues: CASSLYRVMNTEAFF. CDR3 nucleotides: TGTGCCAGCAGCCTATACAGGGTTATGAACACTGAAGCTTTCTTT.

This clonotype was seen at least ten times. The genes are TRBV6-1 and TRBJ2-1; 13 bases line up with TRBD2. J was trimmed by 6 bases and V by 5 bases; bases with no gene match: 13. Germline lookup yields CDR1 MNHNS and CDR2 SASEGT. This CDR3 contains 18 residues. Here the CDR3 DNA reads TGTGCCAGCAGTTACGGGACTAGCGGGACCGGGCCCCGCAATGAGCAGTTCTTC. Its protein product is CASSYGTSGTGPRNEQFF.

V is TRBV4-1 and J is TRBJ2-1; either TRBD1 or TRBD2 may fit D (5 bases each). V was shortened by 4 bases and J by 7 bases, with 17 bases between the two germline ends. The CDR3 totals 15 residues. Germline values: CDR1 MGHRA, CDR2 YSYEKL. CDR3 bases: TGCGCCAGCAGCCCGCCCCGGGGCGGAATGAATGAGCAGTTCTTC. This codes for CASSPPRGGMNEQFF.

The sample holds a few counts of this clonotype. CDR3 DNA: TGTGCCACCAGTGACGAAAGACTAGCGGGGACAGATACGCAGTATTTT. Its protein is CATSDERLAGTDTQYF. V gene TRBV24-1 combines with J gene TRBJ2-3; 11 nucleotides line up with TRBD2. CDR3 length: 16 residues. The V and J ends lost 4 bases and 3 bases, in that order; junction bases with no gene match: 5. Germline V gives CDR1 KGHDR, CDR2 SFDVKD.